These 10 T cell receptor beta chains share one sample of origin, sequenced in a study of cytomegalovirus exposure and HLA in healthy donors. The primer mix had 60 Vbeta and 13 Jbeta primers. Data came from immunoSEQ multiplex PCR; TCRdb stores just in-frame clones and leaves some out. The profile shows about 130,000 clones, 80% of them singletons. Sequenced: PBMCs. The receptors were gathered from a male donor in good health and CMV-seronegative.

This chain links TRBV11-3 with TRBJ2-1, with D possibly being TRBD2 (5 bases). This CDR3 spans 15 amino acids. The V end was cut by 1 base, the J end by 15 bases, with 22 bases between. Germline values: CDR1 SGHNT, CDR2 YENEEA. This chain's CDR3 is CASSLVWEKGRELFF. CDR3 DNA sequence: TGTGCCAGCAGCTTAGTTTGGGAAAAGGGCCGGGAATTGTTCTTC.

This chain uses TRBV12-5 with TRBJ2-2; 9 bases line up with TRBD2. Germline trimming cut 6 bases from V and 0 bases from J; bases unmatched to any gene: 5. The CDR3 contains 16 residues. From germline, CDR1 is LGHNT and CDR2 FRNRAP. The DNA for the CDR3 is TGTGCTAGTGGGCCGGGACTAGCCTCGAACACCGGGGAGCTGTTTTTT. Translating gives CASGPGLASNTGELFF.

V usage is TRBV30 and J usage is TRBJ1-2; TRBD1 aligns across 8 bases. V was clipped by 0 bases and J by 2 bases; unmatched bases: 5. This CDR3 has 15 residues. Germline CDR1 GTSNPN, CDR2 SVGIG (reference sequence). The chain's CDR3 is CAWSVAGQANYGYTF. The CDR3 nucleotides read TGTGCCTGGAGTGTAGCGGGACAGGCGAACTATGGCTACACCTTC.

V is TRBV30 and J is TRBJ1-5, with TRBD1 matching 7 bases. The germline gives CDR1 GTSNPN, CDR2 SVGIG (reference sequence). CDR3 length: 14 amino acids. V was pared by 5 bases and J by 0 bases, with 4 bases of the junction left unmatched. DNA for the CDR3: TGTGCCTGGGCGACAGGGAATAGCAATCAGCCCCAGCATTTT. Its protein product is CAWATGNSNQPQHF.

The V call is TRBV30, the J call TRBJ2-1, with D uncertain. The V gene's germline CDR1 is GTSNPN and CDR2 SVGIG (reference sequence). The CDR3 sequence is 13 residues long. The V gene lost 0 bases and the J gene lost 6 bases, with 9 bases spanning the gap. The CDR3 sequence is CAWSVIIVNEQFF. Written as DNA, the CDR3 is TGTGCCTGGAGTGTAATCATTGTCAATGAGCAGTTCTTC.

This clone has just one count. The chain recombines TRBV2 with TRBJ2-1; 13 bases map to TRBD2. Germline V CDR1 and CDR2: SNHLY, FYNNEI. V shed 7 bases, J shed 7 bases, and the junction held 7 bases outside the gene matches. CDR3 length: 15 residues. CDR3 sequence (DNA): TGTGCCAGCACCAGGACTAGCGGGAGAAGGAATGAGCAGTTCTTC. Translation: CASTRTSGRRNEQFF.

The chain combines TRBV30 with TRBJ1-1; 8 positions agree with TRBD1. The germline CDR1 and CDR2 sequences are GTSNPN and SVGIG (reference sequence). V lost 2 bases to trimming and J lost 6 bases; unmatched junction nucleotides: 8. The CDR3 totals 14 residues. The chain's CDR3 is CAWSFLTGGAEAFF. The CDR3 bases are TGTGCCTGGAGTTTCTTAACAGGGGGGGCTGAAGCTTTCTTT.

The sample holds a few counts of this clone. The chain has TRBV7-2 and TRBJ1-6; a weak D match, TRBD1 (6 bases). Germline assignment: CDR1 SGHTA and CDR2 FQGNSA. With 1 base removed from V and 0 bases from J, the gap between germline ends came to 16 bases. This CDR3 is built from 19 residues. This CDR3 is CASSLGGGAGASYNSPLHF. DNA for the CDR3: TGTGCCAGCAGCTTAGGTGGCGGTGCGGGGGCCTCCTATAATTCACCCCTCCACTTT.

Written as DNA, the CDR3 is TGTGCCAGCAGCTTCCCGCGGCGGGAGCGCCCGAACACCGGGGAGCTGTTTTTT. Amino acids: CASSFPRRERPNTGELFF. V gene TRBV7-9 combines with J gene TRBJ2-2, with 7 bases aligning to TRBD2. This CDR3 is built from 18 residues. V shed 3 bases and J 0 bases; nucleotides not matched to a gene: 10. Germline V gives CDR1 SEHNR, CDR2 FQNEAQ (reference sequence).

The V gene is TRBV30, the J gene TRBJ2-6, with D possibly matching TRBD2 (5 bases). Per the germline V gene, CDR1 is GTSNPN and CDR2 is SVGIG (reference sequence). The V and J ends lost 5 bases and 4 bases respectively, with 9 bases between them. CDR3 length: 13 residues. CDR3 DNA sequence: TGTGCCTGGCGGACGGGAGGGGCCAACGTCCTGACTTTC. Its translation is CAWRTGGANVLTF.